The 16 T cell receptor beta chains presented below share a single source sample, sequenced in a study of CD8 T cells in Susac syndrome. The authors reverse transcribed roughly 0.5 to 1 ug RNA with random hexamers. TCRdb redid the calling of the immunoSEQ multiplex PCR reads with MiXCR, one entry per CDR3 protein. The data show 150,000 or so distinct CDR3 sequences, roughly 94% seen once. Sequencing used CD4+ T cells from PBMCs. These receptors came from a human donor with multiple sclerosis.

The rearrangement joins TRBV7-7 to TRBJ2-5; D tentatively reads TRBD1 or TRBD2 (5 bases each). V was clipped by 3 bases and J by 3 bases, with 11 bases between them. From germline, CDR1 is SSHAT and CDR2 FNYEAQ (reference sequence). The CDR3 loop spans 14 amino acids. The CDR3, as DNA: TGTGCCAGCAGCTTTGGGGGAGAGGAAGAGACCCAGTACTTC. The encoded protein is CASSFGGEEETQYF.

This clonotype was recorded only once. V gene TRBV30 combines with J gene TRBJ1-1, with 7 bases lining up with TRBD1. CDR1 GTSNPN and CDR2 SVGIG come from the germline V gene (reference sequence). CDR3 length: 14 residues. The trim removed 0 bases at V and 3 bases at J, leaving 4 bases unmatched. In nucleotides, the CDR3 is TGTGCCTGGAGTGTATCAGGGGGGTACACTGAAGCTTTCTTT. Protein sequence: CAWSVSGGYTEAFF.

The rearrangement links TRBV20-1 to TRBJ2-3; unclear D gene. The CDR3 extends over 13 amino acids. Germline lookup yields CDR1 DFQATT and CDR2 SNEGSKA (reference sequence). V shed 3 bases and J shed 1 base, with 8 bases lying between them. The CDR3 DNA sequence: TGCAGTGCTAGCAGCTACCGCACAGATACGCAGTATTTT. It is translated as CSASSYRTDTQYF.

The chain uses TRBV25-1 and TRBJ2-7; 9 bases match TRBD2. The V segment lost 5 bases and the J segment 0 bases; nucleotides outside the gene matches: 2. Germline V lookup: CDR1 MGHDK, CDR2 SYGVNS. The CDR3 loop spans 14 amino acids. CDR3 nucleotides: TGTGCCAGCAGTCTAGCGGGGAGCTCCTACGAGCAGTACTTC. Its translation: CASSLAGSSYEQYF.

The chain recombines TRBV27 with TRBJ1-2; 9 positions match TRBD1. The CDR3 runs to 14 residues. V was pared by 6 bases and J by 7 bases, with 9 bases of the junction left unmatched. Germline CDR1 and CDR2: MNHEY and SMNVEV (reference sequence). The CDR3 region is CASSSGTGRTGYTF. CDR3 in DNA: TGTGCCAGCAGCTCCGGGACAGGGAGAACTGGCTACACCTTC.

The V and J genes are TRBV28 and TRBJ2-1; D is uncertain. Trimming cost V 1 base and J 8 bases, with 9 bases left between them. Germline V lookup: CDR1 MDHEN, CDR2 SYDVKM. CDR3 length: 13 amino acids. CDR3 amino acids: CASSLSGRDEQFF. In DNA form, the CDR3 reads TGTGCCAGCAGTTTATCTGGTCGGGATGAGCAGTTCTTC. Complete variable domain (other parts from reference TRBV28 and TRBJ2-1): DVKVTQSSRYLVKRTGEKVFLECVQDMDHENMFWYRQDPGLGLRLIYFSYDVKMKEKGDIPEGYSVSREKKERFSLILESASTNQTSMYLCASSLSGRDEQFFGPGTRLTVL.

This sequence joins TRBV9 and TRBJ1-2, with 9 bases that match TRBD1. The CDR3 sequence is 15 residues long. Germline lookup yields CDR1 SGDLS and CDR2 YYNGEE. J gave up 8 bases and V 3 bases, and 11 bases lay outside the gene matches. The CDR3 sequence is CASSAPGTGLGGYTF. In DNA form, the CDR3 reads TGTGCCAGCAGCGCCCCCGGGACAGGGCTGGGGGGCTACACCTTC. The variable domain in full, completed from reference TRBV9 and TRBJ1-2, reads DSGVTQTPKHLITATGQRVTLRCSPRSGDLSVYWYQQSLDQGLQFLIQYYNGEERAKGNILERFSAQQFPDLHSELNLSSLELGDSALYFCASSAPGTGLGGYTFGSGTRLTVV.

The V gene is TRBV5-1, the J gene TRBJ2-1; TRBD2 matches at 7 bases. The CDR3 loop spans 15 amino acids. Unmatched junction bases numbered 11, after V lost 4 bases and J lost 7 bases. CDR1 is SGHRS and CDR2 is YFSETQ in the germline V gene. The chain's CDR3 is CASSPEGREKNEQFF. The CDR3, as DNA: TGCGCCAGCAGCCCCGAGGGGCGGGAGAAAAATGAGCAGTTCTTC.

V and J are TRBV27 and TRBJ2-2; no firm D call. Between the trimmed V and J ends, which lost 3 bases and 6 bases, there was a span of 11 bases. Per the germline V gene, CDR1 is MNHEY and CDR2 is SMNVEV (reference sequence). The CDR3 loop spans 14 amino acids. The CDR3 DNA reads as TGTGCCAGCAGTTTCTCCAAGGGTTCCGGGGAGCTGTTTTTT. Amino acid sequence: CASSFSKGSGELFF.

The DNA of the CDR3 is TGTGCCAGCAGCCCAGGGGCGGGGCGGAAGTTCGAGCAGTACTTC. Translating gives CASSPGAGRKFEQYF. This chain connects TRBV27 to TRBJ2-7; D is possibly TRBD1 or TRBD2 (6 bases each). Germline V CDR1 and CDR2: MNHEY, SMNVEV (reference sequence). The V gene lost 6 bases and the J gene lost 6 bases, with 21 bases spanning the gap. CDR3 length equals 15 residues.

CDR3 coding DNA: TGTGCCAGCAGTTTGAACAGGGGCGCGAATCAGCCCCAGCATTTT. This translates into CASSLNRGANQPQHF. The chain carries TRBV2 and TRBJ1-5, with 7 nucleotides matching TRBD1. Germline trimming cut 5 bases from V and 4 bases from J; bases unmatched to any gene: 8. The germline V gene encodes CDR1 SNHLY and CDR2 FYNNEI. CDR3 size: 15 residues.

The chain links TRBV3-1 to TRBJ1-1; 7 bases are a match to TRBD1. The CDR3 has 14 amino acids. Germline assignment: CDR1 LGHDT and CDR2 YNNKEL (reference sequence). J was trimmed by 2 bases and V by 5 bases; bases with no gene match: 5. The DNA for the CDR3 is TGTGCCAGCAGCTTAAGACAGGGAAACACTGAAGCTTTCTTT. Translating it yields CASSLRQGNTEAFF.

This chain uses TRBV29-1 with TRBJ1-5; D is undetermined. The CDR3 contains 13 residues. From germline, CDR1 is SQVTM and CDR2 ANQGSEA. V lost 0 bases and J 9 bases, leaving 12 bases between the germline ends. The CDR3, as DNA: TGCAGCGTTGAAGATCCGGTTGGAACGCCCCAGCATTTT. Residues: CSVEDPVGTPQHF.

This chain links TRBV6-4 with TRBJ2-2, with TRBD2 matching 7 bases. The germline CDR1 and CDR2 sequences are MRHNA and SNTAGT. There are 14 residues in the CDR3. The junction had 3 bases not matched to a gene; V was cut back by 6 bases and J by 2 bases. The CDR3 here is CASRRESNTGELFF. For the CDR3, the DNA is TGTGCCAGCAGGCGGGAGAGTAACACCGGGGAGCTGTTTTTT.

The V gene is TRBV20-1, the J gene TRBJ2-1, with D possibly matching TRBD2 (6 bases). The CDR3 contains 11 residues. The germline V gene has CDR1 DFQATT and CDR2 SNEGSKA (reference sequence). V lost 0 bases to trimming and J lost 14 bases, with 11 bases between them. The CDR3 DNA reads TGCAGTGCTAGAGAAAACGGGAGAAAGTTCTTC. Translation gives CSARENGRKFF.

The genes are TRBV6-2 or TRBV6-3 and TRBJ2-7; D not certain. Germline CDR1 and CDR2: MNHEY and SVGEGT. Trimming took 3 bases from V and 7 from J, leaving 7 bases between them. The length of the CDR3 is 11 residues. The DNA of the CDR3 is TGTGCCAGCAGTTATGATAGAGAGCAGTACTTC. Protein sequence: CASSYDREQYF.